These 31 T cell receptor beta chains came from one sample sequenced in a study of a mutant IDH1 vaccine in newly diagnosed glioma. The protocol was immunoSEQ multiplex PCR, while the TCRdb copy is restricted to in-frame clones and leaves out a portion. The table includes about 46,000 clones, around 94% detected once. The antigens for these receptors are not known. Regarding time point: week 35, safety follow-up. With topical imiquimod, each dose of the vaccine consisted of 300 ug of mutant IDH1 20-mer peptide. Sequenced here: PBMCs, sampled from a glioma patient whose treatment included an IDH1 peptide vaccine. Every receptor here comes from a middle-aged man with glioma.

This chain joins TRBV7-2 and TRBJ2-3; tentatively, D is TRBD1 (6 bases). The germline V gene has CDR1 SGHTA and CDR2 FQGNSA. The germline V and J ends were trimmed by 5 bases and 2 bases, with 17 bases remaining between them. This CDR3 region has 16 residues. The CDR3 protein is CASSKGEQTFTDTQYF. In nucleotides, the CDR3 is TGTGCCAGCAGCAAGGGGGAACAGACGTTCACAGATACGCAGTATTTT.

In nucleotides, the CDR3 is TGTGCCATCAGTGTTTCCGGGACAGGGGACCAGCCCCAGCATTTT. Translated, it gives CAISVSGTGDQPQHF. The V and J genes are TRBV10-3 and TRBJ1-5, with 10 bases fitting TRBD1. The CDR3 contains 15 residues. After removal of 4 bases from V and 7 bases from J, the junction contained 7 bases not matched to a gene. Germline values: CDR1 ENHRY, CDR2 SYGVKD.

The gene calls are TRBV5-1 and TRBJ2-6; D ambiguous. V lost 1 base to trimming and J lost 2 bases, with 7 bases between them. This CDR3 contains 15 residues. Germline CDR1 is SGHRS and CDR2 is YFSETQ. The DNA of the CDR3 is TGCGCCAGCAGCTTGACTGGGGCTGGGGCCAACGTCCTGACTTTC. The encoded protein is CASSLTGAGANVLTF.

This rearrangement joins TRBV9 to TRBJ2-7; D perhaps matches TRBD1 (6 bases). The CDR3 totals 15 residues. The V gene lost 4 bases and the J gene lost 4 bases, with 18 bases spanning the gap. CDR1 is SGDLS, CDR2 YYNGEE, per germline. The CDR3 sequence: CASSRAGAGLYEQYF. CDR3 DNA sequence: TGTGCCAGCAGCAGGGCAGGGGCAGGTTTGTACGAGCAGTACTTC.

This chain links TRBV5-6 with TRBJ2-7; the D gene is possibly TRBD2 (5 bases). Trimming took 1 base from V and 5 from J, leaving 13 bases between them. The length of the CDR3 is 14 residues. Germline-derived CDR1 and CDR2 are SGHDT and YYEEEE. CDR3 in DNA: TGTGCCAGCAGCTTGATGTCTAGCTATGACGAGCAGTACTTC. Its protein product is CASSLMSSYDEQYF.

The chain carries TRBV28 and TRBJ1-1; maybe TRBD1 (5 bases). Germline CDR1 is MDHEN and CDR2 is SYDVKM. Trimming took off 3 bases at V and 8 bases at J, with 7 bases between the two ends. The CDR3 contains 11 residues. Here the CDR3 reads CASSLGGEAFF. CDR3 DNA: TGTGCCAGCAGTTTGGGGGGGGAAGCTTTCTTT.

The chain couples TRBV7-9 to TRBJ2-5; D is undetermined. V was trimmed by 2 bases and J by 5 bases, leaving 3 bases between them. The CDR3 is 11 amino acids. The germline V gene encodes CDR1 SEHNR and CDR2 FQNEAQ (reference sequence). Here the CDR3 reads CASSLTETQYF. In nucleotides, the CDR3 is TGTGCCAGCAGCTTAACGGAGACCCAGTACTTC.

The CDR3 loop reads CASSQDLRVNNQPQHF. CDR3 coding DNA: TGTGCCAGCAGCCAAGATCTCAGGGTCAACAATCAGCCCCAGCATTTT. V gene TRBV4-2 combines with J gene TRBJ1-5; tentative D call: TRBD1 (5 bases). The CDR3 has 16 residues. The ends were cut back, 0 bases at V and 3 bases at J, with 12 bases in the middle. CDR1 is LGHNA, CDR2 YNFKEQ, per germline.

V gene TRBV5-4 combines with J gene TRBJ1-4, with D tentatively TRBD1 (5 bases). V lost 4 bases, J lost 7 bases, and 17 bases lay in between. Germline values: CDR1 SGHNT, CDR2 YYREEE (reference sequence). The CDR3 runs 15 residues. The CDR3 nucleotides are TGTGCCAGCAGCCCGGGTGGGGGAAAAGGTGAAAAACTGTTTTTT. This gives the protein CASSPGGGKGEKLFF.

The chain uses TRBV9 and TRBJ2-1, with 16 bases that match TRBD2. The junction had 11 bases not matched to a gene; V was cut back by 4 bases and J by 1 base. The CDR3 sequence is 20 residues long. Per the germline V gene, CDR1 is SGDLS and CDR2 is YYNGEE. CDR3 residues: CASSLPSGTSGRGSYNEQFF. The DNA for the CDR3 is TGTGCCAGCAGCTTGCCTTCCGGGACTAGCGGGAGGGGGTCCTACAATGAGCAGTTCTTC.

The rearrangement uses TRBV6-5 and TRBJ2-7; D is unresolved. The CDR3 consists of 13 residues. Per the germline V gene, CDR1 is MNHEY and CDR2 is SVGAGI. The ends were cut back, 5 bases at V and 3 bases at J, with 11 bases in the middle. The CDR3 region is CASSPRAHYEQYF. In DNA, the CDR3 is TGTGCCAGCAGTCCCCGGGCCCACTACGAGCAGTACTTC.

This rearrangement joins TRBV27 to TRBJ1-1; D not certain. Germline assignment: CDR1 MNHEY and CDR2 SMNVEV (reference sequence). With 6 bases removed from V and 4 bases from J, the gap between germline ends came to 12 bases. The CDR3 covers 13 residues. The CDR3 here is CASSEYWSTEAFF. The CDR3 nucleotides are TGTGCCAGCAGCGAGTACTGGAGCACTGAAGCTTTCTTT.

This clone came up a few times. V gene TRBV27 combines with J gene TRBJ2-1, with 7 nucleotides matching TRBD2. Trimming at V came to 3 bases and at J to 7 bases, leaving 6 bases not matched to a gene. This CDR3 has 14 amino acids. From germline, CDR1 is MNHEY and CDR2 SMNVEV (reference sequence). CDR3: CASSFSGMANEQFF. CDR3 sequence (DNA): TGTGCCAGCAGTTTCAGCGGGATGGCAAATGAGCAGTTCTTC.

This chain's CDR3 is CASTIPGLNYGYTF. DNA of the CDR3: TGTGCCAGTACCATCCCTGGGCTCAACTATGGCTACACCTTC. The chain links TRBV19 to TRBJ1-2, with D hard to call. Germline loops: CDR1 LNHDA, CDR2 SQIVND (reference sequence). With 7 bases removed from V and 2 bases from J, the gap between germline ends came to 14 bases. The CDR3 has 14 amino acids.

The V call is TRBV2, the J call TRBJ2-7; TRBD1 aligns across 11 bases. CDR1 SNHLY and CDR2 FYNNEI come from the germline V gene. CDR3 length: 15 residues. Unmatched junction bases numbered 10, after V lost 6 bases and J lost 6 bases. CDR3 nucleotides: TGTGCCAGCAGATTGGGACAGGGGGTAACTAGCGAGCAGTACTTC. It encodes CASRLGQGVTSEQYF.

The chain couples TRBV5-6 to TRBJ2-7; unclear D gene. The length of the CDR3 is 15 residues. The V gene's germline CDR1 is SGHDT and CDR2 YYEEEE. The V gene lost 0 bases and the J gene lost 0 bases, with 10 bases spanning the gap. This CDR3 is CASSLVAGSSYEQYF. CDR3 in DNA: TGTGCCAGCAGCTTGGTGGCAGGATCCTCCTACGAGCAGTACTTC. Together with reference TRBV5-6 and TRBJ2-7, the CDR3 gives the full variable domain: DAGVTQSPTHLIKTRGQQVTLRCSPKSGHDTVSWYQQALGQGPQFIFQYYEEEERQRGNFPDRFSGHQFPNYSSELNVNALLLGDSALYLCASSLVAGSSYEQYFGPGTRLTVT.

The CDR3, as DNA: TGCGCCAGCAGCTTGGGGACTAGCCCCTACGAGCAGTACTTC. As protein: CASSLGTSPYEQYF. V usage is TRBV5-1 and J usage is TRBJ2-7; TRBD2 agrees at 8 bases. CDR3 length: 14 amino acids. J gave up 2 bases and V 0 bases, and 1 base lay outside the gene matches. Looked up from germline, CDR1 is SGHRS and CDR2 is YFSETQ.

This chain uses TRBV6-1 with TRBJ2-1; 11 nucleotides align to TRBD2. The CDR3 contains 16 residues. V shed 3 bases and J 3 bases; nucleotides not matched to a gene: 4. Germline V CDR1 and CDR2: MNHNS, SASEGT. The CDR3 nucleotides read TGTGCCAGCAGTGACCCCGGGACTAGCGGCTACAATGAGCAGTTCTTC. Its translation is CASSDPGTSGYNEQFF.

The V and J genes are TRBV5-1 and TRBJ1-1; no firm D call. The CDR3 consists of 14 residues. CDR1 and CDR2 from the germline V gene are SGHRS and YFSETQ. With 6 bases removed from V and 1 base from J, the gap between germline ends came to 13 bases. As DNA, the CDR3 is TGCGCCAGCACCCCGGGTACCGAGAACACTGAAGCTTTCTTT. Translation gives CASTPGTENTEAFF.

This chain uses TRBV25-1 with TRBJ2-3; 9 bases line up with TRBD2. This CDR3 comprises 18 residues. V trimming: 1 base; J trimming: 5 bases; junction bases outside the gene matches: 13. Germline V gene data show CDR1 as MGHDK and CDR2 as SYGVNS. The CDR3 reads CASSELRGVAGVQDTQYF. The CDR3 DNA sequence: TGTGCCAGCAGTGAATTAAGGGGCGTAGCGGGAGTGCAAGATACGCAGTATTTT.

This sequence joins TRBV14 and TRBJ2-7; TRBD1 matches at 9 bases. The germline gives CDR1 SGHDN, CDR2 FVKESK. The V gene end was trimmed by 4 bases and the J gene end by 4 bases; junction bases not matched to a gene: 11. The length of the CDR3 is 16 residues. DNA of the CDR3: TGTGCCAGCAGCCGGCACACAGGGGGCTCGGGGTACGAGCAGTACTTC. Protein: CASSRHTGGSGYEQYF.

This chain joins TRBV5-5 and TRBJ1-5; TRBD1 is a possible D gene (6 bases). Germline V gene sequence: CDR1 SGHKS, CDR2 YYEKEE (reference sequence). V lost 4 bases to trimming and J lost 0 bases, with 11 bases between them. This CDR3 is built from 15 residues. The CDR3 DNA follows: TGTGCCAGCAGCACTACAGGGACTAGCAATCAGCCCCAGCATTTT. Its protein product is CASSTTGTSNQPQHF.

The rearrangement uses TRBV6-1 and TRBJ2-3; 7 bases are a match to TRBD2. V lost 8 bases to trimming and J lost 6 bases; unmatched junction nucleotides: 14. Germline CDR1 is MNHNS and CDR2 is SASEGT. This CDR3 is 15 amino acids long. The CDR3 region is CASVPSGGGGDTQYF. CDR3 nucleotide sequence: TGTGCCAGCGTCCCGTCGGGAGGAGGTGGTGATACGCAGTATTTT.

The V and J genes are TRBV7-9 and TRBJ2-1; D gene uncertain. This CDR3 contains 15 residues. Germline V CDR1 and CDR2: SEHNR, FQNEAQ (reference sequence). The V end lost 5 bases, the J end lost 6 bases, and 17 bases lay between the germline ends. In DNA form, the CDR3 reads TGTGCCAGCAGCCATGATGGGATGGGCAGCAATGAGCAGTTCTTC. Its protein is CASSHDGMGSNEQFF.

The chain is built from TRBV7-2 and TRBJ2-7, with 10 positions matching TRBD1. Losses at the gene ends were 4 bases for V and 6 bases for J; bases not matched to a gene: 3. CDR3 length: 13 residues. From germline, CDR1 is SGHTA and CDR2 FQGNSA. In DNA, the CDR3 is TGTGCCAGCAGCTCCCGGGACAGGGGCGAGCAGTACTTC. Amino acids: CASSSRDRGEQYF.

This clone came up a few times. V is TRBV4-2 and J is TRBJ1-5; 7 nucleotides line up with TRBD1. There are 15 residues in the CDR3. Germline lookup yields CDR1 LGHNA and CDR2 YNFKEQ. V gave up 2 bases and J gave up 5 bases; unmatched junction bases: 6. CDR3: CASSQSDRAHQPQHF. CDR3 DNA sequence: TGTGCCAGCAGCCAATCCGACAGGGCTCATCAGCCCCAGCATTTT.

The rearrangement joins TRBV27 to TRBJ1-2, with D possibly matching TRBD1 (6 bases). CDR3 size: 15 residues. V was clipped by 2 bases and J by 3 bases, with 13 bases between them. Germline V lookup: CDR1 MNHEY, CDR2 SMNVEV (reference sequence). The CDR3 sequence is CASSLRGGAYYGYTF. CDR3 nucleotides: TGTGCCAGCAGTTTACGCGGGGGCGCGTACTATGGCTACACCTTC.

This chain connects TRBV28 to TRBJ2-3; 13 bases fit TRBD2. Trimming at V came to 6 bases and at J to 3 bases, leaving 3 bases not matched to a gene. Germline CDR1 reads MDHEN; CDR2 reads SYDVKM. The CDR3 is made up of 15 amino acids. DNA for the CDR3: TGTGCCAGCAGCGGACTAGCGGGGGCAACAGATACGCAGTATTTT. It codes for CASSGLAGATDTQYF.

This clone showed up just once. The genes are TRBV18 and TRBJ1-5; 7 nucleotides line up with TRBD1. With V trimmed by 4 bases and J by 4 bases, 1 base remained unmatched. The length of the CDR3 is 13 residues. The germline gives CDR1 KGHSH, CDR2 LQKENI. In DNA form, the CDR3 reads TGTGCCAGCTCACTGGACAGGAATCAGCCCCAGCATTTT. Its translation: CASSLDRNQPQHF.

The V call is TRBV19, the J call TRBJ1-3; D gene unclear. The CDR3 sequence is 15 residues long. V was trimmed by 5 bases and J by 0 bases, leaving 11 bases between them. Germline CDR1 LNHDA, CDR2 SQIVND (reference sequence). This chain's CDR3 is CASSPDGRSGNTIYF. The CDR3 nucleotides are TGTGCCAGTAGTCCGGACGGCCGCTCTGGAAACACCATATATTTT.

The chain combines TRBV2 with TRBJ2-7, with D maybe TRBD1 (6 bases). Germline CDR1 is SNHLY and CDR2 is FYNNEI. Deletions cut 4 bases from V and 1 base from J, with 14 bases between. The CDR3 extends over 15 amino acids. CDR3 DNA sequence: TGTGCCAGCAGTGCTGGACAGTTTCAGTCCTACGAGCAGTACTTC. Amino acids: CASSAGQFQSYEQYF.